What follows are 26 T cell receptor beta chains derived from one specimen sequenced in a study of blood T cells in healthy people across ages. A J-beta primer mix and a sample-barcoded 5' primer were used in a second PCR of about 7 to 12 cycles. TCRdb analysed the 5' RACE reads with MiXCR anew, one entry per CDR3 protein. The repertoire holds roughly 800,000 distinct CDR3 sequences, about 48% seen once, with about 38% in the top ten. Sequenced material: blood. The origin of the receptors is a man at least 80 years old in good health.

CDR3 region: CASSQNLAEQYF. The CDR3 bases are TGCGCCAGCAGCCAAAATCTGGCCGAGCAGTACTTC. The chain carries TRBV4-1 and TRBJ2-5; no definite D call. The last part of the DNA fits TRBJ2-7 better; the J call may be wrong. CDR3 size: 12 residues. In germline, CDR1 is MGHRA, CDR2 YSYEKL.

The chain uses TRBV29-1 and TRBJ2-5, with a possible D match to TRBD2 (5 bases). Germline V gene data show CDR1 as SQVTM and CDR2 as ANQGSEA. The CDR3 extends over 13 amino acids. Here the CDR3 reads CSSLSQLGNEQYF. DNA of the CDR3: TGCAGTTCCTTGAGCCAGCTCGGGAATGAGCAGTACTTC.

The rearrangement joins TRBV10-2 to TRBJ1-2, with 7 bases aligning to TRBD1. This CDR3 is 14 amino acids long. Germline V lookup: CDR1 WSHSY, CDR2 SAAADI. V lost 2 bases to trimming and J lost 0 bases; unmatched junction nucleotides: 0. CDR3 protein: CASSEGTANYGYTF. In DNA form, the CDR3 reads TGCGCCAGCAGTGAGGGGACAGCTAACTATGGCTACACCTTC.

J is TRBJ2-5 and V is TRBV27, with D possibly matching TRBD2 (7 bases). Germline V CDR1 and CDR2: MNHEY, SMNVEV (reference sequence). The CDR3 is made up of 16 amino acids. V lost 2 bases and J 1 base, leaving 14 bases between the germline ends. The CDR3 protein is CASSLIMGGGQETQYF. The CDR3 nucleotides are TGTGCCAGCAGTTTAATTATGGGAGGGGGCCAAGAGACCCAGTACTTC.

As concerns this clonotype: Sequence at one end of the junction differs from germline and may be a read error. The CDR3 nucleotides are TGTGCCAGTAGCTTGTTCGGCCGGGGGACTGAAGCTTTCTTT. It codes for CASSLFGRGTEAFF. The genes are TRBV5-5 and TRBJ1-1, with a tentative D call TRBD1 (5 bases). The germline gives CDR1 SGHKS, CDR2 YYEKEE (reference sequence). The CDR3 loop spans 14 amino acids.

The chain recombines TRBV13 with TRBJ1-6, with 8 bases fitting TRBD1. Germline loops: CDR1 PRHDT, CDR2 FYEKMQ (reference sequence). CDR3 length: 15 residues. The J segment lost 10 bases and the V segment lost 0 bases, leaving 5 bases of the junction unmatched. CDR3 residues: CASSLGQGAASPLHF. The CDR3 region has the DNA TGTGCCAGCAGCTTAGGCCAGGGGGCGGCATCACCCCTCCACTTT.

This chain joins TRBV5-1 and TRBJ2-7; D remains ambiguous. Germline V gene data show CDR1 as SGHRS and CDR2 as YFSETQ. This CDR3 is built from 13 residues. The V gene lost 1 base and the J gene lost 3 bases, with 8 bases spanning the gap. In DNA form, the CDR3 reads TGCGCCAGCAGCTTGAGGGTTGACTACGAGCAGTACTTC. Translated: CASSLRVDYEQYF.

This clonotype was counted between two and nine times. CDR3 nucleotides: TGTGCCAGCAGCTTAAACCCCGGGACGCACAATGACTATGGCTACACCTTC. Residues: CASSLNPGTHNDYGYTF. The chain carries TRBV7-6 and TRBJ1-2; D may be TRBD1 (5 bases). Germline CDR1 is SGHVS and CDR2 is FNYEAQ. V shed 2 bases and J shed 3 bases, with 19 bases lying between them. The CDR3 has 17 amino acids.

The chain carries TRBV30 and TRBJ1-2, with D hard to call. V was cut by 4 bases and J by 7 bases, with 16 bases left in between. This CDR3 region has 13 residues. Germline loops: CDR1 GTSNPN, CDR2 SVGIG (reference sequence). The DNA of the CDR3 is TGTGCCTGGACCCCAGAAGACGCGGGTGGCTACACCTTC. This gives the protein CAWTPEDAGGYTF.

V is TRBV7-8 and J is TRBJ2-7; 7 bases map to TRBD1. CDR3 length: 16 residues. Unmatched junction bases numbered 7, after V lost 2 bases and J lost 0 bases. The germline V gene has CDR1 SGHVS and CDR2 FQNEAQ. The CDR3 loop is CASSLTGAGGSYEQYF. DNA of the CDR3: TGTGCCAGCAGCTTAACAGGGGCAGGGGGCTCCTACGAGCAGTACTTC.

This clonotype came up a few times. The chain couples TRBV2 to TRBJ2-7; D is uncertain. The germline V and J ends were trimmed by 7 bases and 2 bases, with 15 bases remaining between them. Germline V gene sequence: CDR1 SNHLY, CDR2 FYNNEI. The CDR3 covers 14 residues. CDR3 coding DNA: TGTGCCAGCACCGAGCCCGGACGGGCCTACGAGCAGTACTTC. Its translation: CASTEPGRAYEQYF.

The chain combines TRBV29-1 with TRBJ1-4, with TRBD1 matching over 7 bases. The CDR3 extends over 14 amino acids. From germline, CDR1 is SQVTM and CDR2 ANQGSEA. V trimming: 0 bases; J trimming: 8 bases; junction bases outside the gene matches: 6. The CDR3 coding sequence is TGCAGCGTTGAAGACCCCTTGACAGGGGAAAAACTGTTTTTT. Translation gives CSVEDPLTGEKLFF.

This chain connects TRBV4-1 to TRBJ1-1; D is uncertain. The V end lost 4 bases, the J end lost 3 bases, and 15 bases lay between the germline ends. Looked up from germline, CDR1 is MGHRA and CDR2 is YSYEKL. The CDR3 sequence is 15 residues long. The DNA of the CDR3 is TGCGCCAGCAGCCCCCCGGGGTCGTTTTACACTGAAGCTTTCTTT. Translation gives CASSPPGSFYTEAFF.

This clonotype was seen repeatedly, ten times or more. The J gene is TRBJ2-4, the V gene TRBV7-2; 8 nucleotides line up with TRBD1. CDR1 SGHTA and CDR2 FQGNSA come from the germline V gene. This CDR3 comprises 16 residues. V lost 2 bases, J lost 2 bases, and 5 bases stayed unmatched. The CDR3 DNA reads TGTGCCAGCAGCTTAAGGGCAGGGGGCTCCAAAAACATTCAGTACTTC. Translation: CASSLRAGGSKNIQYF. The variable domain in full, with the rest retrieved from reference TRBV7-2 and TRBJ2-4, is GAGVSQSPSNKVTEKGKDVELRCDPISGHTALYWYRQSLGQGLEFLIYFQGNSAPDKSGLPSDRFSAERTGGSVSTLTIQRTQQEDSAVYLCASSLRAGGSKNIQYFGAGTRLSVL.

This clonotype was counted only a few times. One end of the junction is discordant with germline, which a read error may explain. The chain uses TRBV6-5 and TRBJ1-2, with D unclear. This CDR3 is 10 amino acids long. The germline V gene has CDR1 MNHEY and CDR2 SVGAGI. The CDR3 is CASWDRGYTF. CDR3 nucleotide sequence: TGCGCCAGCTGGGATAGGGGCTACACCTTC.

The V gene is TRBV29-1, the J gene TRBJ2-3; possible D gene TRBD1, 5 bases. Trimming pared 7 bases from V and 5 bases from J, leaving 16 bases between. The CDR3 length is 13 residues. From germline, CDR1 is SQVTM and CDR2 ANQGSEA. CDR3: CSATQVPIDTQYF. The CDR3 coding sequence is TGCAGCGCAACACAGGTGCCGATAGATACGCAGTATTTT.

The sample holds a few counts of this clonotype. The CDR3 region has the DNA TGTGCCAGCAGCTCAGGGGCCAGGGGCCGCACCAAAAACATTCAGTACTTC. Translating gives CASSSGARGRTKNIQYF. This chain connects TRBV28 to TRBJ2-4; possibly TRBD1 for D (6 bases). This CDR3 is built from 17 residues. V dropped 6 bases and J dropped 2 bases, with 20 bases sitting between them. Germline V gene sequence: CDR1 MDHEN, CDR2 SYDVKM.

The V gene is TRBV20-1, the J gene TRBJ2-7; possible D gene TRBD2, 6 bases. This CDR3 spans 13 amino acids. Germline assignment: CDR1 DFQATT and CDR2 SNEGSKA (reference sequence). V was trimmed by 1 base and J by 5 bases, leaving 12 bases between them. The CDR3 reads CSARVPRGHEQYF. In DNA, the CDR3 is TGCAGTGCTAGAGTTCCGCGGGGCCACGAGCAGTACTTC.

This clonotype has only a few counts. The chain recombines TRBV3-1 with TRBJ2-7; 10 positions match TRBD2. The CDR3 covers 17 residues. Germline CDR1 LGHDT, CDR2 YNNKEL (reference sequence). Trimming at V came to 4 bases and at J to 3 bases, leaving 12 bases not matched to a gene. For the CDR3, the DNA is TGTGCCAGCAGCCCGACCCCACTAGCGGGGTCTTTCTACGAGCAGTACTTC. This translates into CASSPTPLAGSFYEQYF.

This clonotype was seen a handful of times. V and J are TRBV12-3 or TRBV12-4 and TRBJ2-5; a possible D gene is TRBD2 (5 bases). The V end was cut by 2 bases, the J end by 0 bases, with 7 bases between. The length of the CDR3 is 14 residues. CDR3 DNA sequence: TGTGCCAGCAGTTTATCGAGGGACCAAGAGACCCAGTACTTC. The encoded protein is CASSLSRDQETQYF.

This chain links TRBV5-1 with TRBJ2-3; weak D call: TRBD2 (6 bases). Germline V gene data show CDR1 as SGHRS and CDR2 as YFSETQ. Trimming removed 5 bases from V and 2 bases from J, with 9 bases in between. The CDR3 contains 13 residues. The CDR3 sequence is CASSMDYTDTQYF. The CDR3 coding sequence is TGCGCCAGCAGTATGGACTACACAGATACGCAGTATTTT.

This clonotype was seen a few times. The chain employs TRBV18 and TRBJ2-1; 7 nucleotides agree with TRBD1. Germline CDR1 KGHSH, CDR2 LQKENI. V lost 3 bases to trimming and J lost 3 bases; unmatched junction nucleotides: 5. There are 15 residues in the CDR3. The CDR3: CASSPDAGGYNEQFF. For the CDR3, the DNA is TGTGCCAGCTCACCTGATGCAGGGGGCTACAATGAGCAGTTCTTC.

About this clonotype: The junction departs from germline at one end; a sequencing error may be responsible. The chain is built from TRBV18 and TRBJ2-7, with 9 nucleotides matching TRBD1. Germline lookup yields CDR1 KGHSH and CDR2 LQKENI. The CDR3 loop spans 15 amino acids. CDR3 sequence: CASPPLGQGSYEQYF. The CDR3 region has the DNA TGTGCCAGCCCACCACTGGGACAGGGTTCCTACGAGCAGTACTTC.

The V and J genes are TRBV7-2 and TRBJ1-1; D remains ambiguous. This CDR3 contains 15 residues. Trimming left V 4 bases short and J 1 base short, with 13 bases between. Looked up from germline, CDR1 is SGHTA and CDR2 is FQGNSA. CDR3 bases: TGTGCCAGCAGCTCCCGCGCAGGCCCGAACACTGAAGCTTTCTTT. Its protein product is CASSSRAGPNTEAFF.

This clonotype was seen a few times. J is TRBJ2-4 and V is TRBV5-1, with D tentatively TRBD1 (5 bases). The J call may be incorrect, as the DNA end agrees better with TRBJ2-7. Germline V gene lookup returns CDR1 SGHRS and CDR2 YFSETQ. CDR3 size: 14 residues. The CDR3 reads CASSYGHETDEQYF. Written as DNA, the CDR3 is TGCGCCAGCAGCTATGGACACGAGACTGACGAGCAGTACTTC.

This clonotype has only one observation. This chain links TRBV10-3 with TRBJ2-7; 7 bases are shared with TRBD1. Germline V lookup: CDR1 ENHRY, CDR2 SYGVKD. The CDR3 has 14 residues. After removal of 2 bases from V and 0 bases from J, the junction contained 1 base not matched to a gene. The CDR3 sequence: CAISEGTVSYEQYF. The CDR3, as DNA: TGTGCCATCAGTGAGGGGACAGTCTCCTACGAGCAGTACTTC.